The 31 T cell receptor beta chains in this list originate from one sample, sequenced in a study of human T cells and chemical hapten exposure. TCRdb re-derived calls from the RACE reads in MiXCR, one entry per CDR3 protein. The sample carries 350,000 or so distinct CDR3 sequences, under 8% recorded once. As for time point: patch test 1, 2 weeks after DPC sensitization. Treatment denoted: therapeutic diphenylcyclopropenone sensitization with weekly scalp DPC. Source: whole blood, taken in connection with sensitization to the hapten diphenylcyclopropenone (DPC). These receptors all stem from a woman under 30 with alopecia areata. Some clones in this sample may be carry-over from other donors' samples.

This clonotype was observed a single time. CDR3 DNA sequence: TGCAGTGCTAGCCCGGGCCAGGGGATGATGGAGACCCAGTACTTC. This sequence encodes CSASPGQGMMETQYF. The genes are TRBV20-1 and TRBJ2-5; a possible D gene is TRBD1 (6 bases). The CDR3 loop spans 15 amino acids. Between the trimmed V and J ends, which lost 3 bases and 5 bases, there was a span of 19 bases. CDR1 is DFQATT, CDR2 SNEGSKA, per germline (reference sequence).

The rearrangement links TRBV7-2 to TRBJ1-5, with 7 bases fitting TRBD1. Trimming took 5 bases from V and 5 from J; bases not matched to a gene: 9. The CDR3 has 15 residues. Germline assignment: CDR1 SGHTA and CDR2 FQGNSA. CDR3 region: CASSPTGEYYQPQHF. CDR3 bases: TGTGCCAGCAGCCCTACAGGGGAGTACTATCAGCCCCAGCATTTT.

This chain uses TRBV2 with TRBJ1-1; D is undetermined. V was shortened by 7 bases and J by 0 bases, with 12 bases between the two germline ends. This CDR3 contains 14 residues. CDR1 is SNHLY, CDR2 FYNNEI, per germline. CDR3 sequence: CASKSETLNTEAFF. Here the CDR3 DNA reads TGTGCCAGCAAATCTGAGACTTTGAACACTGAAGCTTTCTTT.

In this sample, this clonotype turned up a few times. In DNA, the CDR3 is TGTGCCAGCTCACCACGGAAGGGGAAGGACTATGGCTACACCTTC. As protein: CASSPRKGKDYGYTF. The chain carries TRBV18 and TRBJ1-2; possible D gene TRBD1, 5 bases. CDR1 and CDR2 (germline): KGHSH, LQKENI. Trimming took 1 base from V and 3 from J, leaving 12 bases between them. CDR3 length: 15 amino acids.

This clonotype was seen more than once but under ten times. The chain is built from TRBV7-9 and TRBJ1-2, with 8 bases identical to TRBD1. The ends lost 6 bases at V and 3 bases at J; junction bases unmatched: 12. The CDR3 contains 16 residues. CDR1 and CDR2 (germline): SEHNR, FQNEAQ (reference sequence). The DNA for the CDR3 is TGTGCCAGCAGTTCAATGGTTACGACAGGGGACTATGGCTACACCTTC. The encoded protein is CASSSMVTTGDYGYTF.

The chain couples TRBV29-1 to TRBJ2-7; 9 nucleotides align to TRBD1. This CDR3 is 15 amino acids long. Germline V gene lookup returns CDR1 SQVTM and CDR2 ANQGSEA. Trimming cost V 0 bases and J 2 bases; bases outside gene matches: 5. The CDR3 region is CSVEERTGETYEQYF. The CDR3 bases are TGCAGCGTTGAAGAGCGGACAGGGGAGACCTACGAGCAGTACTTC.

This chain links TRBV7-9 with TRBJ2-3, with TRBD2 identical over 14 bases. The CDR3 sequence is 20 residues long. CDR1 SEHNR and CDR2 FQNEAQ come from the germline V gene (reference sequence). With 5 bases clipped from V and 3 bases from J, the junction kept 16 bases outside the gene matches. For the CDR3, the DNA is TGTGCCAGCAGCCCAGCAGGATTCGGGACTAGCGGGAGAATGACAGATACGCAGTATTTT. Amino acid sequence: CASSPAGFGTSGRMTDTQYF.

This clonotype was seen only a few times. The J gene is TRBJ1-2, the V gene TRBV6-6; no clear D gene. V lost 7 bases and J lost 8, with 17 bases in between. Germline CDR1 MNHNY, CDR2 SVGAGI (reference sequence). The CDR3 covers 13 residues. CDR3 sequence reads: CASISPRVGGYTF. The CDR3 DNA is TGTGCCAGCATCTCGCCGAGGGTAGGAGGCTACACCTTC.

This clonotype was recorded a few times. This sequence joins TRBV2 and TRBJ1-1; tentatively, D is TRBD1 (6 bases). The V gene's germline CDR1 is SNHLY and CDR2 FYNNEI. The CDR3 spans 15 residues. Between the trimmed V and J ends, which lost 2 bases and 2 bases, there was a span of 12 bases. CDR3: CASSEMDSLNTEAFF. CDR3 nucleotide sequence: TGTGCCAGCAGTGAAATGGACAGTCTTAACACTGAAGCTTTCTTT.

The V call is TRBV6-2 or TRBV6-3, the J call TRBJ1-2; D unclear. Deletions cut 7 bases from V and 3 bases from J, with 27 bases between. Germline V gene sequence: CDR1 MNHEY, CDR2 SVGEGT. The CDR3 is 18 residues long. CDR3 DNA: TGTGCCAGCAACAGCCACCCCCGGCATAAATGGAGGGACTATGGCTACACCTTC. Amino acids: CASNSHPRHKWRDYGYTF.

This sequence joins TRBV12-3 or TRBV12-4 and TRBJ1-3; D is possibly TRBD1 (5 bases). Trimming cost V 5 bases and J 0 bases, with 14 bases left between them. CDR3 length: 16 residues. For the CDR3, the DNA is TGTGCCAGCAGTCCACAGGCTGCATCCTCTGGAAACACCATATATTTT. Encoded protein: CASSPQAASSGNTIYF.

This clonotype was counted between two and nine times. This chain joins TRBV9 and TRBJ1-4, with no clear D. Trimming took 4 bases from V and 6 from J, leaving 13 bases between them. Germline values: CDR1 SGDLS, CDR2 YYNGEE. This CDR3 is 14 amino acids long. The CDR3 DNA reads TGTGCCAGCAGCCCCTTTCCGTCAGATGAAAAACTGTTTTTT. Translated: CASSPFPSDEKLFF. Using reference TRBV9 and TRBJ1-4 for the parts outside the CDR3, the full variable domain is DSGVTQTPKHLITATGQRVTLRCSPRSGDLSVYWYQQSLDQGLQFLIQYYNGEERAKGNILERFSAQQFPDLHSELNLSSLELGDSALYFCASSPFPSDEKLFFGSGTQLSVL.

The rearrangement joins TRBV20-1 to TRBJ2-7; a weak D match, TRBD2 (6 bases). Germline values: CDR1 DFQATT, CDR2 SNEGSKA (reference sequence). The CDR3 loop spans 15 amino acids. The V and J ends lost 0 bases and 0 bases respectively, with 12 bases between them. CDR3 sequence (DNA): TGCAGTGCTAGAGATCAACTAGCCCTCTCCTACGAGCAGTACTTC. Amino acid sequence: CSARDQLALSYEQYF.

This clonotype was seen at least ten times. V and J are TRBV7-2 and TRBJ1-5; the D is unclear. The CDR3 loop spans 15 amino acids. The V gene lost 1 base and the J gene lost 2 bases, with 9 bases spanning the gap. Per germline, CDR1 SGHTA and CDR2 FQGNSA. The CDR3 reads CASSLDLWGNQPQHF. The DNA for the CDR3 is TGTGCCAGCAGCTTAGATCTCTGGGGCAATCAGCCCCAGCATTTT.

The chain uses TRBV3-1 and TRBJ1-3, with D unclear. V was clipped by 0 bases and J by 2 bases, with 11 bases between them. The CDR3 runs to 16 residues. Germline lookup yields CDR1 LGHDT and CDR2 YNNKEL (reference sequence). The CDR3: CASSQDIGDPGNTIYF. In DNA form, the CDR3 reads TGTGCCAGCAGCCAAGACATAGGAGATCCTGGAAACACCATATATTTT.

As concerns this clonotype: A read error may explain this, as a much larger clone is one base away. V is TRBV28 and J is TRBJ2-7, with TRBD2 identical over 7 bases. CDR1 and CDR2 from the germline V gene are MDHEN and SYDVKM. The CDR3 is 15 amino acids. In DNA, the CDR3 is TGTGCCAGCAGTTTAAGCGGGGCGGCCCGCTACGAGCGGTACTTC. This codes for CASSLSGAARYERYF.

This clonotype turned up a few times. The genes are TRBV7-2 and TRBJ1-6; no clear D. The V and J ends lost 4 bases and 5 bases respectively, with 15 bases between them. The CDR3 has 16 amino acids. Germline CDR1 SGHTA, CDR2 FQGNSA. The CDR3 spells CASSSRELGHNSPLHF. CDR3 sequence (DNA): TGTGCCAGCAGCTCCCGGGAGTTGGGCCATAATTCACCCCTCCACTTT.

The chain is built from TRBV10-3 and TRBJ2-3; D is unclear. V lost 11 bases and J lost 3, with 6 bases in between. From germline, CDR1 is ENHRY and CDR2 SYGVKD. This CDR3 is 10 amino acids long. The CDR3 coding sequence is TGTGCCGCCGCGACAGATACGCAGTATTTT. This gives the protein CAAATDTQYF.

This clonotype has ten or more counts. V and J are TRBV20-1 and TRBJ2-3; TRBD1 matches 10 bases. The J segment lost 2 bases and the V segment lost 5 bases, leaving 16 bases of the junction unmatched. In germline, CDR1 is DFQATT, CDR2 SNEGSKA (reference sequence). CDR3 size: 18 residues. In DNA form, the CDR3 reads TGCAGTGCTGCGAGCGACAGGGGGCGCGACCCTTTCACAGATACGCAGTATTTT. The encoded protein is CSAASDRGRDPFTDTQYF.

This clonotype was seen at least ten times. This chain uses TRBV7-9 with TRBJ1-2; D unresolved. Germline CDR1 reads SEHNR; CDR2 reads FQNEAQ (reference sequence). This CDR3 has 13 residues. Trimming took off 5 bases at V and 6 bases at J, with 13 bases between the two ends. The CDR3, as DNA: TGTGCCAGCAGCCCTCCGGGATCTGATGGCTACACCTTC. The encoded protein is CASSPPGSDGYTF.

Ten or more counts support this clonotype. V and J are TRBV18 and TRBJ2-3, with unresolved D. CDR1 and CDR2 (germline): KGHSH, LQKENI. The CDR3 sequence is 14 residues long. The V end lost 3 bases, the J end lost 2 bases, and 9 bases lay between the germline ends. CDR3 DNA sequence: TGTGCCAGCTCACCGGTAGTTTCCACAGATACGCAGTATTTT. Protein product: CASSPVVSTDTQYF.

A few counts support this clonotype. The chain recombines TRBV3-1 with TRBJ2-5; D call uncertain. Trimming took off 6 bases at V and 0 bases at J, with 5 bases between the two ends. Germline V gene lookup returns CDR1 LGHDT and CDR2 YNNKEL (reference sequence). The CDR3 runs to 12 residues. CDR3 residues: CASRGYQETQYF. The CDR3 bases are TGTGCCAGCAGAGGGTACCAAGAGACCCAGTACTTC.

The chain employs TRBV5-1 and TRBJ1-2; 7 bases fit TRBD1. With 2 bases clipped from V and 4 bases from J, the junction kept 5 bases outside the gene matches. The CDR3 is 14 residues long. Germline V CDR1 and CDR2: SGHRS, YFSETQ. The CDR3 coding sequence is TGCGCCAGCAGCTTAGGGGACAGCCTCTATGGCTACACCTTC. Translated: CASSLGDSLYGYTF.

This clonotype has at least ten counts. The gene calls are TRBV6-6 and TRBJ2-3, with no clear D. Germline loops: CDR1 MNHNY, CDR2 SVGAGI (reference sequence). This CDR3 is 15 amino acids long. V was pared by 2 bases and J by 4 bases, with 13 bases between. The CDR3 reads CASSYGRLNSDTQYF. The CDR3 region has the DNA TGTGCCAGCAGTTACGGCAGGCTTAATTCAGATACGCAGTATTTT.

The sample holds a few counts of this clonotype. The chain uses TRBV5-6 and TRBJ2-5; TRBD1 matches at 7 bases. CDR1 SGHDT and CDR2 YYEEEE come from the germline V gene. This CDR3 contains 15 residues. V dropped 2 bases and J dropped 2; count of bases not matched to a gene: 6. The CDR3 region is CASSFSGTAQETQYF. CDR3 in DNA: TGTGCCAGCAGCTTCTCCGGGACAGCACAAGAGACCCAGTACTTC.

This clonotype was observed many times. This chain joins TRBV29-1 and TRBJ1-2; D unclear. With 6 bases removed from V and 4 bases from J, the gap between germline ends came to 9 bases. The CDR3 is 11 amino acids. Looked up from germline, CDR1 is SQVTM and CDR2 is ANQGSEA. CDR3 loop: CSVEGTYGYTF. The CDR3 bases are TGCAGCGTGGAGGGTACCTATGGCTACACCTTC.

The V and J genes are TRBV7-3 and TRBJ1-1, with D uncertain. The CDR3 extends over 16 amino acids. The germline V gene encodes CDR1 SGHTA and CDR2 FQGTGA. V gave up 2 bases and J gave up 1 base, with 14 bases separating them. The CDR3 region is CASSLFLAGTNTEAFF. For the CDR3, the DNA is TGTGCCAGCAGCTTATTTCTGGCGGGTACGAACACTGAAGCTTTCTTT.

This clonotype was seen many times. The chain carries TRBV4-3 and TRBJ1-5, with 9 bases identical to TRBD1. CDR3 length: 16 amino acids. Germline V gives CDR1 LGHNA, CDR2 YSLEER. V was clipped by 0 bases and J by 7 bases; unmatched bases: 7. The chain's CDR3 is CASSQDLGQGEQPQHF. The DNA for the CDR3 is TGCGCCAGCAGCCAAGATCTGGGACAGGGTGAACAGCCCCAGCATTTT.

The rearrangement joins TRBV6-1 to TRBJ1-2; D remains ambiguous. CDR3 size: 15 residues. Trimming pared 6 bases from V and 0 bases from J, leaving 14 bases between. The V gene's germline CDR1 is MNHNS and CDR2 SASEGT. In DNA, the CDR3 is TGTGCCAGCAGATTGCCATGGACCTCTAACTATGGCTACACCTTC. This translates into CASRLPWTSNYGYTF.

This clonotype was recorded many times. V gene TRBV12-3 or TRBV12-4 combines with J gene TRBJ1-1, with D unclear. This CDR3 region has 13 residues. Between the trimmed V and J ends, which lost 7 bases and 3 bases, there was a span of 12 bases. This CDR3 is CASIPLDHTEAFF. The CDR3 DNA is TGTGCCAGCATCCCTCTAGATCACACTGAAGCTTTCTTT.

Ten or more counts support this clonotype. The V and J genes are TRBV20-1 and TRBJ2-3, with 8 bases fitting TRBD2. The ends lost 3 bases at V and 1 base at J; junction bases unmatched: 18. The germline V gene encodes CDR1 DFQATT and CDR2 SNEGSKA (reference sequence). This CDR3 contains 19 residues. The CDR3 sequence is CSASRGDGGAFWGTDTQYF. The DNA for the CDR3 is TGCAGTGCTAGCAGAGGTGACGGGGGGGCGTTTTGGGGCACAGATACGCAGTATTTT.